This T cell receptor (beta chain) comes out of a study of cytomegalovirus exposure and HLA in healthy donors. V lost 1 base and J lost 1, with 13 bases in between. Germline V CDR1 and CDR2: SGHTA, FQGNSA. CDR3 length: 16 amino acids. Researchers ran the PCR with 60 Vbeta and 13 Jbeta primers. TCRdb's table, derived via immunoSEQ multiplex PCR, lists solely in-frame clones and lacks some. The table lists roughly 150,000 clones, around 75% of them singletons, with over 3% in the top ten. What was sequenced was PBMCs. This clonotype was obtained from a male donor in good health and CMV-seronegative. The V gene is TRBV7-2, the J gene TRBJ2-5; D gene unclear. The CDR3 sequence: CASSLGISPTQETQYF. CDR3 DNA: TGTGCCAGCAGCTTAGGGATTAGCCCGACCCAAGAGACCCAGTACTTC. Combining the CDR3 with reference TRBV7-2 and TRBJ2-5 gives the whole variable domain GAGVSQSPSNKVTEKGKDVELRCDPISGHTALYWYRQSLGQGLEFLIYFQGNSAPDKSGLPSDRFSAERTGGSVSTLTIQRTQQEDSAVYLCASSLGISPTQETQYFGPGTRLLVL.